The 6 T cell receptor beta chains below come from one sample, sequenced in a study of blood T cell repertoires in COVID-19. Clones were read by immunoSEQ multiplex PCR, and TCRdb kept only the in-frame ones, dropping some. The table lists 220,000 or so clones, about 84% of them singletons. Sequenced sample: PBMCs or T cells enriched from blood (not recorded which). The origin of the receptors is a woman aged 45-59 years who had recovered from COVID-19.

The genes are TRBV19 and TRBJ2-5, with TRBD1 matching over 7 bases. CDR1 is LNHDA, CDR2 SQIVND, per germline (reference sequence). CDR3 size: 16 residues. J was trimmed by 3 bases and V by 7 bases; bases with no gene match: 14. CDR3 bases: TGTGCCAGTAAGGGGGCTGCGGCAGGTGGAGAAGAGACCCAGTACTTC. Translating it yields CASKGAAAGGEETQYF.

The chain links TRBV28 to TRBJ1-1; D call uncertain. Per the germline V gene, CDR1 is MDHEN and CDR2 is SYDVKM. The V end lost 6 bases, the J end lost 1 base, and 18 bases lay between the germline ends. The CDR3 consists of 16 residues. The CDR3 sequence: CASSIFLLVTNTEAFF. The CDR3 DNA reads TGTGCCAGCAGCATATTTTTATTAGTAACGAACACTGAAGCTTTCTTT.

Details on this clone: One end of the junction varies from germline; a read error may be responsible. The chain has TRBV6-5 and TRBJ1-1; 8 bases fit TRBD1. CDR1 is MNHEY, CDR2 SVGAGI, per germline. CDR3 length: 15 amino acids. CDR3 residues: CASSDSGGADTEAFF. The CDR3 coding sequence is TGTGCCAGCAGTGACTCAGGGGGCGCGGATACTGAAGCTTTCTTT.

The sample holds one count of this clone. The V gene is TRBV25-1, the J gene TRBJ1-1; D remains unclear. The CDR3 is 15 amino acids. Germline-derived CDR1 and CDR2 are MGHDK and SYGVNS. V gave up 2 bases and J gave up 3 bases, with 13 bases separating them. CDR3 in DNA: TGTGCCAGCAGTGAAAGGCCGGGTAGTTACACTGAAGCTTTCTTT. Translation gives CASSERPGSYTEAFF.

Here the CDR3 DNA reads TGCGCCAGCAGGGGACGGGACAGGCACTATGGCTACACCTTC. Protein: CASRGRDRHYGYTF. The rearrangement joins TRBV4-3 to TRBJ1-2, with 8 bases fitting TRBD1. The V gene end was trimmed by 6 bases and the J gene end by 3 bases; junction bases not matched to a gene: 6. CDR1 and CDR2 from the germline V gene are LGHNA and YSLEER. There are 14 residues in the CDR3.

CDR3 protein: CASSPALAGDQETQYF. Written as DNA, the CDR3 is TGTGCCAGCAGCCCCGCTTTGGCGGGGGATCAAGAGACCCAGTACTTC. V and J are TRBV3-1 (or the pseudogene TRBV3-2) and TRBJ2-5; 7 bases agree with TRBD2. Germline values: CDR1 LGHDT, CDR2 YNNKEL (reference sequence). Trimming took 4 bases from V and 2 from J; bases not matched to a gene: 10. This CDR3 has 16 residues.